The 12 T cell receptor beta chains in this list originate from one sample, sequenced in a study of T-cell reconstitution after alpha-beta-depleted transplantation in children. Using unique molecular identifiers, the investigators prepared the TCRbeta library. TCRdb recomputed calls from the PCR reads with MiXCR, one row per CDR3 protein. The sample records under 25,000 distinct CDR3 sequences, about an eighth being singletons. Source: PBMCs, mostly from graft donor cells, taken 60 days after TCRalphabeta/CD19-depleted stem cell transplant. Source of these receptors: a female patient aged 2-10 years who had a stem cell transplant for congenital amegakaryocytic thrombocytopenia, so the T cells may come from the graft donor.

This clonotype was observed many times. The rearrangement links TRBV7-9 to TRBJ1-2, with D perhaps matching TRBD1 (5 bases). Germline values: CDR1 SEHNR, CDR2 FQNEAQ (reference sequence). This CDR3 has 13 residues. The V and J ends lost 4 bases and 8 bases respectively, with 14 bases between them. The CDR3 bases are TGTGCCAGCAGCTCCCTGGGGGGTGAGGGCTACACCTTC. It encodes CASSSLGGEGYTF.

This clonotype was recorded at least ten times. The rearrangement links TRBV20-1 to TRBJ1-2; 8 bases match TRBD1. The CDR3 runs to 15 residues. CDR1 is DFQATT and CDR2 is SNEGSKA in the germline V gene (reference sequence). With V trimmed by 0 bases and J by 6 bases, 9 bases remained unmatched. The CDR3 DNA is TGCAGTGCTAGAGATAGGGGACAGGCCTATAATGGCTACACCTTC. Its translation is CSARDRGQAYNGYTF.

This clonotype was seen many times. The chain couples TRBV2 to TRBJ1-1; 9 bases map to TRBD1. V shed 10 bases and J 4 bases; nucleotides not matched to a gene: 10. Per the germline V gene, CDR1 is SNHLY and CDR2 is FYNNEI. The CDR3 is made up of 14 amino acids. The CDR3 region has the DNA TGTGCCACCCGGACAGGGGCATACGTCACTGAAGCTTTCTTT. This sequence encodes CATRTGAYVTEAFF.

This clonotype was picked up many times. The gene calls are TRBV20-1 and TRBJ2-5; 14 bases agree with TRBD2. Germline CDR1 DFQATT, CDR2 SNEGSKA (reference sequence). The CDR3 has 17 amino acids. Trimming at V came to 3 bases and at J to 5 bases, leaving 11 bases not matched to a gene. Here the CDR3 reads CSASSSGGLAGVETQYF. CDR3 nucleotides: TGCAGTGCTAGTAGCAGCGGGGGACTAGCGGGAGTGGAGACCCAGTACTTC.

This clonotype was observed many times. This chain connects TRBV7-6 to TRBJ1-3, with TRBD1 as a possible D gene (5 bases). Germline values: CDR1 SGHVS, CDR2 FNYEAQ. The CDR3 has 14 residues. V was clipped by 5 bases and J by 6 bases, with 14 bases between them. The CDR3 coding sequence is TGTGCCAGCAGCCCCTACGGCAGGGAAAACACCATATATTTT. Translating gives CASSPYGRENTIYF.

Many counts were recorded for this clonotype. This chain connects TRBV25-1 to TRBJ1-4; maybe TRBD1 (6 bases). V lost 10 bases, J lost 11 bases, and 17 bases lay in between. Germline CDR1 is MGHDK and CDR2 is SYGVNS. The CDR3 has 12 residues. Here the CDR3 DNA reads TGTGCCATCCACCGGGACAAGGAGAAACTGTTTTTT. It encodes CAIHRDKEKLFF. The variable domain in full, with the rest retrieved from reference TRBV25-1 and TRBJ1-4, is EADIYQTPRYLVIGTGKKITLECSQTMGHDKMYWYQQDPGMELHLIHYSYGVNSTEKGDLSSESTVSRIRTEHFPLTLESARPSHTSQYLCAIHRDKEKLFFGSGTQLSVL.

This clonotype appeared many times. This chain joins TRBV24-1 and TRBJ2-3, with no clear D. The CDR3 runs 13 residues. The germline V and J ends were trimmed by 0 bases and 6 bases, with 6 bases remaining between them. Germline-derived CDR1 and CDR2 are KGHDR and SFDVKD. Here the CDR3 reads CATSDLFKDTQYF. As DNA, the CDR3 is TGTGCCACCAGTGATTTGTTCAAGGATACGCAGTATTTT.

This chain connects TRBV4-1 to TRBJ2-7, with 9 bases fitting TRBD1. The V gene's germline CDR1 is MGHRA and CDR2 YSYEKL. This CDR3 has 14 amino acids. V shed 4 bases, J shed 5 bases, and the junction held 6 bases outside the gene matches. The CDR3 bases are TGCGCCAGCAGCCGACCGGGACAGGGTGACGAGCAGTACTTC. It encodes CASSRPGQGDEQYF.

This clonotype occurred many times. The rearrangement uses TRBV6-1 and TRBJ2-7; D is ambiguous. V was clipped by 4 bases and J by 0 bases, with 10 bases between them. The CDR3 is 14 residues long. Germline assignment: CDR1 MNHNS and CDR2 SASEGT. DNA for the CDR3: TGTGCCAGCAGTGCTCAGGAGATCTCCTACGAGCAGTACTTC. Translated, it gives CASSAQEISYEQYF.

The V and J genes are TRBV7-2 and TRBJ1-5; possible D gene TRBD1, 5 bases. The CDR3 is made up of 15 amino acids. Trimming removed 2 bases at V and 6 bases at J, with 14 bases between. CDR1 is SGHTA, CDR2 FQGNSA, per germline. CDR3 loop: CASSLPGRGSQPQHF. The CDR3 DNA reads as TGTGCCAGCAGCTTACCTGGACGGGGGAGTCAGCCCCAGCATTTT.

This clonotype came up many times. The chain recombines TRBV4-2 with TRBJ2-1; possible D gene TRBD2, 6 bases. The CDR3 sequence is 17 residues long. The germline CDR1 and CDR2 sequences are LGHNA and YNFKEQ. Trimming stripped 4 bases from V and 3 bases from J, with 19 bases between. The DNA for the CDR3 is TGTGCCAGCAGCCGTAGAACGGGGGAGGTTATCTACAATGAGCAGTTCTTC. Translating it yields CASSRRTGEVIYNEQFF.

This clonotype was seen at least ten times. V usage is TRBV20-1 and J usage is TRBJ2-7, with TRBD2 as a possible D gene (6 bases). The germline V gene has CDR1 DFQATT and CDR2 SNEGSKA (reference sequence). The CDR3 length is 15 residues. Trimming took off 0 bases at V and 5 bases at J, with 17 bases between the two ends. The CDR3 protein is CSARDRWERVHEQYF. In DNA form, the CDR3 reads TGCAGTGCTAGAGATAGGTGGGAGCGGGTCCACGAGCAGTACTTC.